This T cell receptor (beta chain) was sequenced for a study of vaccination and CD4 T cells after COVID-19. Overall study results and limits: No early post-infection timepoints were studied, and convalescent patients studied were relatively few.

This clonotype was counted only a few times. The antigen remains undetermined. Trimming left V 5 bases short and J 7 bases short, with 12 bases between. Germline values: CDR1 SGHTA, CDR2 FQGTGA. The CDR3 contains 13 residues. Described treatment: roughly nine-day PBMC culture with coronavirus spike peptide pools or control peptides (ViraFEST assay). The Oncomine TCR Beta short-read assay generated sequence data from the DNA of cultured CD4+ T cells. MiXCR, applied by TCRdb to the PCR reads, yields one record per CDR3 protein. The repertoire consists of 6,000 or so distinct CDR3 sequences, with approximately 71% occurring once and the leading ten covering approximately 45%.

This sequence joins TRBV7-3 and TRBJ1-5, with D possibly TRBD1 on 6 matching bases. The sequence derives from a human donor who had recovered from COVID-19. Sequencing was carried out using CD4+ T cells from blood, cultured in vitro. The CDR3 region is CASSPDRLQPQHF. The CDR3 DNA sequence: TGTGCCAGCAGCCCCGACAGGTTACAGCCCCAGCATTTT. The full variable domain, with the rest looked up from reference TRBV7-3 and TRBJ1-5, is GAGVSQTPSNKVTEKGKYVELRCDPISGHTALYWYRQSLGQGPEFLIYFQGTGAADDSGLPNDRFFAVRPEGSVSTLKIQRTERGDSAVYLCASSPDRLQPQHFGDGTRLSIL.